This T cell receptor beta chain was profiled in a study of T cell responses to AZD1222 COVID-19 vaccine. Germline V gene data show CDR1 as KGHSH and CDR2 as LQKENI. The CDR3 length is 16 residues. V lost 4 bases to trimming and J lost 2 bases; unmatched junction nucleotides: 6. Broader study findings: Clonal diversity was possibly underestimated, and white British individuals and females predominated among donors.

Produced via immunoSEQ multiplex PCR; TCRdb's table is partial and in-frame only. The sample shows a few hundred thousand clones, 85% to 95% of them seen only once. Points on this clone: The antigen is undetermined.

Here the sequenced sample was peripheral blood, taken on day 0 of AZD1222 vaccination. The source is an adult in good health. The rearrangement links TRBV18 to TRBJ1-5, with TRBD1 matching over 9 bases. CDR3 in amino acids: CASSLLDRGGNQPQHF. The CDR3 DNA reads TGTGCCAGCTCACTTTTGGACAGGGGTGGCAATCAGCCCCAGCATTTT.